This record covers a single TCR beta chain. The data were taken from a study of blood T cell repertoires in COVID-19. Overall study: Spain, Italy and the United States supplied samples that represented acute and convalescent COVID-19. The cDNA or gDNA used as material had been derived from T cells, B-cell-depleted T cells, or PBMCs.

Per the authors' pipeline: Reference gene primer amplification gave estimated nucleated cell counts. Sequencing used immunoSEQ multiplex PCR; TCRdb keeps in-frame clones, though not all of them. That table furnishes V, J and clone size, whereas the DNA furnished D and trimming. The sample has tens of thousands of clones, over 75% seen once. V lost 5 bases and J lost 5; bases outside the gene matches: 5. There are 14 residues in the CDR3. CDR1 and CDR2 (germline): PRHDT, FYEKMQ (reference sequence). This sequence was found in a man between 65 and 80 years old with acute or convalescent COVID-19. The specimen sequenced was peripheral blood. This chain connects TRBV13 to TRBJ2-2; TRBD2 agrees at 7 bases. The CDR3 sequence: CASSPLGGTGELFF. CDR3 sequence (DNA): TGTGCCAGCAGCCCTTTGGGAGGGACCGGGGAGCTGTTTTTT.